The present T cell receptor (beta chain) was sequenced within a study of blood T cell repertoires in COVID-19 (TCRdb year 2020). For context, the study as a whole: The collaborator samples originated in the United States, Italy and Spain and spanned the acute and convalescent phases of COVID-19. The dataset comprised deeply sampled blood TCRbeta repertoires from subjects exposed to, actively infected with, or recovered from COVID-19. The repertoires were released in a freely available public database intended as a resource for research on the immune response to SARS-CoV-2. Samples were obtained from the ongoing ImmuneRACE study (first 160 participants) and from 1,254 subjects provided by 6 global collaborators. A de-identified subject ID, COVID-19 status, age in years and sex were almost always included in the sample metadata. Where HLA class I and class II types were available, the types were taken from metadata supplied by the sample provider, not from assay-based typing. The material from the prospective study consisted of cDNA or gDNA derived from T cells, B-cell-depleted T cells, or PBMCs.

Study-wide conclusions, independent of this receptor: How much clinical and demographic metadata was included differed by source and by participant, and the metadata was provided uncurated.

The V end loses 0 bases and the J end loses 0 bases, and a stretch of 9 bases separates them. Measured from the cysteine to the phenylalanine, the CDR3 is 15 residues long. The CDR3 DNA has 45 bases and is translated from base 1. Reading the germline V gene gives CDR1 SGDLS and CDR2 YYNGEE. A note on this clone: Its antigen has not been determined. Base qualities were left out, and no much larger clone turns up one base away.

In the prospective study, participants were about 18 to 100 years old, resided in 24 geographic areas of the United States, and were enrolled through a virtual design. In the prospective study, cohorts were assigned on the basis of participant-reported clinical history obtained from a screening survey and a study questionnaire. For ImmuneRACE Cohort 3, a participant was defined as recovered based on two consecutive negative NP/OP PCR tests, clearance by a healthcare professional, or resolution of symptoms. Mobile phlebotomists in the prospective study collected whole blood, serum and a nasopharyngeal or oropharyngeal swab from every participant. Participants in the prospective study had the option to provide additional blood draws and questionnaires over a roughly two-month period. Blood samples from the prospective study were shipped frozen or at room temperature prior to DNA extraction. TCRbeta CDR3 regions were amplified from genomic DNA by means of the immunoSEQ Assay, a bias-controlled multiplex PCR. In the authors' own workflow: The number of nucleated cells in each sample was estimated from the amplification of reference gene primers within the assay. To quantify the absolute abundance of each unique TCRbeta CDR3 rearrangement, sequence reads were collapsed and filtered. For each sample, productive Simpson clonality was calculated as the square root of Simpson's diversity index over productive rearrangements. Held by TCRdb, this immuneACCESS table contains in-frame sequences only and omits some clones. Under half of the omission traces to an unresolved V gene where checked; the cause of the rest is unknown. The V and J calls and the clone size are those of that table, but D and trimming were determined from the DNA. The table for this sample lists about 280,000 clones; roughly 85% of them were counted only once. The ten top clones hold roughly 2.7% of the sample.

This receptor was taken from a woman aged 45-65 years who had recovered from COVID-19. The rearrangement combines TRBV9 with TRBJ1-2; the D gene identity is not certain. The sequencing sample was made of PBMCs or T cells enriched from blood (not recorded which). The nucleotides read TGTGCCAGCAGCGTAGGGGCAGAGTCTAACTATGGCTACACCTTC. Its translation reads: CASSVGAESNYGYTF.